The TCR beta chain under discussion was sequenced for a study of identical twins' blood T cells. Overall study results and limits: Twin similarity might stem from environmental factors, not only genetics.

There are a few counts of this clonotype. Its antigen is currently unknown. The germline gives CDR1 LGHDT, CDR2 YNNKEL (reference sequence). The V gene lost 2 bases and the J gene lost 6 bases, with 11 bases spanning the gap. The CDR3 covers 15 residues. TCRdb itself ran the 5' RACE reads through MiXCR, one entry per CDR3 protein. The profile shows about 370,000 distinct CDR3 sequences, more than 25% of them singletons. Material for sequencing was PBMCs. The TCR was taken from a woman aged 18-49 years in good health. The chain employs TRBV3-1 and TRBJ1-6; the D is unclear. DNA for the CDR3: TGTGCCAGCAGCCAATTAGATGGTATTAATTCACCCCTCCACTTT. It translates to CASSQLDGINSPLHF.